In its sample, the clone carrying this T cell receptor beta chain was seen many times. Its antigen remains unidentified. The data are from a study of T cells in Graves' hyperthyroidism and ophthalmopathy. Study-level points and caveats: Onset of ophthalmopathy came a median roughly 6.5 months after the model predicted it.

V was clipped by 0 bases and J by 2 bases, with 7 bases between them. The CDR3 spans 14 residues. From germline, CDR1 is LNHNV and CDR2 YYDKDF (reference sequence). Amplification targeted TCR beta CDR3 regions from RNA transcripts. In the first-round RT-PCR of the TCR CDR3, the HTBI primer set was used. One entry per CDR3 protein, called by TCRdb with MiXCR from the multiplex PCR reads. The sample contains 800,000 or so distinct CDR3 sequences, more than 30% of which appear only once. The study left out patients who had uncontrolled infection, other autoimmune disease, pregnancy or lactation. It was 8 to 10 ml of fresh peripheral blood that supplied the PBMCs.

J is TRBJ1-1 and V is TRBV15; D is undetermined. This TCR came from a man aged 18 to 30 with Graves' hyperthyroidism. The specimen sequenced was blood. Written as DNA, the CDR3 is TGTGCCACCAGCAGAGATCAAACAAACACTGAAGCTTTCTTT. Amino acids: CATSRDQTNTEAFF. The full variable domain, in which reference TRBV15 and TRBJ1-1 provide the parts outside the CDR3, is DAMVIQNPRYQVTQFGKPVTLSCSQTLNHNVMYWYQQKSSQAPKLLFHYYDKDFNNEADTPDNFQSRRPNTSFCFLDIRSPGLGDTAMYLCATSRDQTNTEAFFGQGTRLTVV.